This T cell receptor beta chain was sequenced for a study of OX40 agonist ivuxolimab in advanced cancers. Individuals having autoimmune disease history or systemic immunosuppression were not enrolled. Study-level findings and limits: Antigen specificity was not determined for the expanded peripheral T cells.

Worth noting for this clone: The antigen remains unidentified.

Using immunoSEQ multiplex PCR, the repertoire was profiled, and TCRdb retains in-frame clones only, with some absent. This table holds 68,000 or so clones, around 82% found once. The input for sequencing was CD4+ or CD8+ T cells sorted from blood, taken in a trial of the OX40 agonist ivuxolimab. This TCR was sampled from an adult with an advanced solid tumor such as melanoma, head and neck, liver or kidney cancer.

CDR3: CASSLKSSTGGIGYGYTF. The CDR3 nucleotides are TGTGCCAGCTCACTGAAAAGCTCGACAGGGGGCATAGGGTATGGCTACACCTTC. The V call is TRBV18, the J call TRBJ1-2, with 10 positions matching TRBD1. The CDR3 runs to 18 residues. The germline V gene encodes CDR1 KGHSH and CDR2 LQKENI. With 4 bases clipped from V and 5 bases from J, the junction kept 16 bases outside the gene matches.